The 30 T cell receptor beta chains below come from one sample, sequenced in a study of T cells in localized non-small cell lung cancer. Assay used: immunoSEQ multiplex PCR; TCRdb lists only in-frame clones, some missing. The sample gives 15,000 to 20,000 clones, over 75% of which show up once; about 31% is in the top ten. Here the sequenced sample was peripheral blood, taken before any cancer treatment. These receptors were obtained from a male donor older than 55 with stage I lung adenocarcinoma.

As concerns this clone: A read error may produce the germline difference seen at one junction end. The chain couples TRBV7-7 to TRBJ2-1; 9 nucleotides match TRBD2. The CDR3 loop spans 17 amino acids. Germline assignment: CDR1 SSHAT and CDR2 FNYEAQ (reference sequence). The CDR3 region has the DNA TGTGCTAGCAGCCTTGGCCCCCCGGGACTAGCTATGAATGAGCAGTTCTTC. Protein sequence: CASSLGPPGLAMNEQFF.

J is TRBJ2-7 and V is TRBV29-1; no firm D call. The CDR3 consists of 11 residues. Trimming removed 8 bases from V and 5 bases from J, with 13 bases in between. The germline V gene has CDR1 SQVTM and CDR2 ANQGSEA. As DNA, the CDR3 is TGCAGCTACGGTCGAGTAGACGAGCAGTACTTC. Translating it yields CSYGRVDEQYF.

CDR3 nucleotide sequence: TGTGCCAGCAGTTTTTTAATAGGGACAGGGAGTTACGAGCAGTACTTC. Its translation is CASSFLIGTGSYEQYF. The chain carries TRBV27 and TRBJ2-7, with TRBD1 matching 9 bases. With 3 bases clipped from V and 4 bases from J, the junction kept 10 bases outside the gene matches. Germline CDR1 MNHEY, CDR2 SMNVEV (reference sequence). CDR3 length: 16 residues.

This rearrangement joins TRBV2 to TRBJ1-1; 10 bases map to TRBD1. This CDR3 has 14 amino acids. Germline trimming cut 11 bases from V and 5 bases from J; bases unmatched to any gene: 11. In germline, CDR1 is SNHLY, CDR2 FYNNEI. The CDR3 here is CAGQTTGGYTEAFF. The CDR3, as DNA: TGTGCCGGACAGACGACAGGGGGCTATACTGAAGCTTTCTTT.

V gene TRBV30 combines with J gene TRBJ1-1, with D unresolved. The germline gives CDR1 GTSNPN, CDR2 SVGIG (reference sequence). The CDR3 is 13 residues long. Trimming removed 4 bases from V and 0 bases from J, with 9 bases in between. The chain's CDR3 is CAWNPPVNTEAFF. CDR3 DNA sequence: TGTGCCTGGAATCCCCCAGTGAACACTGAAGCTTTCTTT.

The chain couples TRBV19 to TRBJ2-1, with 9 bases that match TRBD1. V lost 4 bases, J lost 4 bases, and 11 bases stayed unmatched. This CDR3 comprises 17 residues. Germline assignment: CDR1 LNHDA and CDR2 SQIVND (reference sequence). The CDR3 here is CASSRTGGVGKYNEQFF. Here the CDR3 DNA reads TGTGCCAGTAGTAGAACAGGGGGCGTAGGAAAGTACAATGAGCAGTTCTTC.

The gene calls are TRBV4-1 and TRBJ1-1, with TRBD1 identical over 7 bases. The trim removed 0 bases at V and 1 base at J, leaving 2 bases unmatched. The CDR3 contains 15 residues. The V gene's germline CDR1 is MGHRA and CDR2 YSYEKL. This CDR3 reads CASSQDGTANTEAFF. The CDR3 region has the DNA TGCGCCAGCAGCCAAGATGGGACAGCGAACACTGAAGCTTTCTTT.

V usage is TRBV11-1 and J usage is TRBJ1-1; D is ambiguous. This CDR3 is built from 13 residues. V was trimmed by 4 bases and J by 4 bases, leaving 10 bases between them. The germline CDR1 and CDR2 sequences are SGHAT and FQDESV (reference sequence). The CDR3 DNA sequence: TGTGCCAGCAGCTCAGGTTCGGGCACTGAAGCTTTCTTT. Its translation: CASSSGSGTEAFF.

CDR3 region: CASSLDGRPNQPQHF. The CDR3 DNA reads as TGTGCCAGCAGCTTAGACGGCAGGCCCAATCAGCCCCAGCATTTT. V gene TRBV7-2 combines with J gene TRBJ1-5; D gene uncertain. The V gene's germline CDR1 is SGHTA and CDR2 FQGNSA. The CDR3 has 15 residues. V gave up 1 base and J gave up 3 bases, with 10 bases separating them.

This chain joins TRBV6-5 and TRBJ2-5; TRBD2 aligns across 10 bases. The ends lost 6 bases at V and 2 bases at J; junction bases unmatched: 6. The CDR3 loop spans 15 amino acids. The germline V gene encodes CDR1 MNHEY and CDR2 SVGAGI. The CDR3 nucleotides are TGTGCCAGCAGCGGGGGGACTAGCGTACAAGAGACCCAGTACTTC. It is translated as CASSGGTSVQETQYF.

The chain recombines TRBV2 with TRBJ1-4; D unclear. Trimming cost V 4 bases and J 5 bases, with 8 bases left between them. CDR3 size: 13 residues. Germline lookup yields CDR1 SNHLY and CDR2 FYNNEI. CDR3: CASSVIPNEKLFF. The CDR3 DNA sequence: TGTGCCAGCAGTGTGATCCCGAATGAAAAACTGTTTTTT.

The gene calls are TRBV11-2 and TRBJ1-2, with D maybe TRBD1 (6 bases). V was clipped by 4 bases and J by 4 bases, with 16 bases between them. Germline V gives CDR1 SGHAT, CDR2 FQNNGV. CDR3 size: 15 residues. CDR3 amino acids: CASSYGTGSSYGYTF. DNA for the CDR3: TGTGCCAGCAGCTACGGCACAGGGTCTAGCTATGGCTACACCTTC.

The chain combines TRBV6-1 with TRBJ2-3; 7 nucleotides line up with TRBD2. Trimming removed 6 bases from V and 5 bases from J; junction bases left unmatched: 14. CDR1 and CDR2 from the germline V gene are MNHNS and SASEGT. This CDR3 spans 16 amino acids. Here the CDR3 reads CASSEPGGTHLDTQYF. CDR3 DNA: TGTGCCAGCAGCGAACCCGGGGGGACCCACCTAGATACGCAGTATTTT.

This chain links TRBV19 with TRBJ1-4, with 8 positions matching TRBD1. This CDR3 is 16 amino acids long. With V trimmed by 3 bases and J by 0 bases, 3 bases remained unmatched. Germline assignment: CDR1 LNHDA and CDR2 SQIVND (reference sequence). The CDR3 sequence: CASSMQGAATNEKLFF. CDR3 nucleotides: TGTGCCAGTAGTATGCAGGGGGCTGCAACTAATGAAAAACTGTTTTTT.

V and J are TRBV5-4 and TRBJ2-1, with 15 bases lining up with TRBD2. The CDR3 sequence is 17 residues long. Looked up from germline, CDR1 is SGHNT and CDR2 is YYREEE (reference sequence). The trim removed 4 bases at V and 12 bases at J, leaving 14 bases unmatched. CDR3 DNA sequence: TGTGCCAGCAGCAGGGGAGGACTAGCGGGAGGGCCTGGTGGGCAGTTCTTC. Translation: CASSRGGLAGGPGGQFF.

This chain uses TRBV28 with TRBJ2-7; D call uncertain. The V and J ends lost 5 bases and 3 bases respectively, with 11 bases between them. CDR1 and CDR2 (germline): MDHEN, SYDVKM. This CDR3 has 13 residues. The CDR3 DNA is TGTGCCAGCAGTATCCTCGGCGGCTACGAGCAGTACTTC. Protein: CASSILGGYEQYF.

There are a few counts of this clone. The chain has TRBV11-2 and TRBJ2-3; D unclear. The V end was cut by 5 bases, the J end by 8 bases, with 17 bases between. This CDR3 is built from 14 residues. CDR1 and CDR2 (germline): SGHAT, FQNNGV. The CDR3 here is CASSTLGRDVTQYF. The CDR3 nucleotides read TGTGCCAGCAGCACGCTAGGACGCGACGTTACGCAGTATTTT.

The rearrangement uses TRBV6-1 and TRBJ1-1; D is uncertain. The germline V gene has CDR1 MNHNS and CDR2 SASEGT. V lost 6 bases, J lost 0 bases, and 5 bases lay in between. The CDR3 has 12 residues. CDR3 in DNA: TGTGCCAGCAGGGGGATGAACACTGAAGCTTTCTTT. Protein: CASRGMNTEAFF.

The CDR3 nucleotides are TGTGCCAGCTCACACTTCGGACAGGGTCGCACAGATACGCAGTATTTT. Translated: CASSHFGQGRTDTQYF. The chain employs TRBV18 and TRBJ2-3; 8 nucleotides line up with TRBD1. V shed 4 bases, J shed 1 base, and the junction held 7 bases outside the gene matches. CDR1 is KGHSH and CDR2 is LQKENI in the germline V gene. There are 16 residues in the CDR3. The entire variable domain, with the rest obtained from reference TRBV18 and TRBJ2-3, is as follows: NAGVMQNPRHLVRRRGQEARLRCSPMKGHSHVYWYRQLPEEGLKFMVYLQKENIIDESGMPKERFSAEFPKEGPSILRIQQVVRGDSAAYFCASSHFGQGRTDTQYFGPGTRLTVL.

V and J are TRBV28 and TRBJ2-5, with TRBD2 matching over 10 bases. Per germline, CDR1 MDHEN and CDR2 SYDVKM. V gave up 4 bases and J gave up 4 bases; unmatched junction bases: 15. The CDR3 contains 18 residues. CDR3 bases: TGTGCCAGCAGTTCCCCCTATTTAGCGGGAGGTCTTGGAGAGACCCAGTACTTC. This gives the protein CASSSPYLAGGLGETQYF. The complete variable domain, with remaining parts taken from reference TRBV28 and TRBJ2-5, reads DVKVTQSSRYLVKRTGEKVFLECVQDMDHENMFWYRQDPGLGLRLIYFSYDVKMKEKGDIPEGYSVSREKKERFSLILESASTNQTSMYLCASSSPYLAGGLGETQYFGPGTRLLVL.

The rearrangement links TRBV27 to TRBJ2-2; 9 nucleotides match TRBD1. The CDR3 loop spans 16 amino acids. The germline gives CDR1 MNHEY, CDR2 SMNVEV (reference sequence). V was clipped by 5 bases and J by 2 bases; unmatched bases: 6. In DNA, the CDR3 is TGTGCCAGCAGTGACCGGGACAGGGCAAACACCGGGGAGCTGTTTTTT. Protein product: CASSDRDRANTGELFF.

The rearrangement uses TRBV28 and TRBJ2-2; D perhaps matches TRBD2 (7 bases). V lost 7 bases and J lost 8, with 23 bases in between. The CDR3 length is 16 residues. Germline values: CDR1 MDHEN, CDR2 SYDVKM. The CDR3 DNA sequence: TGTGCCAGCACCACCTTGTCGGGGGGCAGCTCGGGGGAGCTGTTTTTT. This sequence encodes CASTTLSGGSSGELFF.

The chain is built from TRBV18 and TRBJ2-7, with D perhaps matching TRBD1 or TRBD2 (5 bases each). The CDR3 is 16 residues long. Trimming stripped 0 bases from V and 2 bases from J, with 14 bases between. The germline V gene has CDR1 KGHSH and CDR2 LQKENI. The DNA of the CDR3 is TGTGCCAGCTCACCACCGTCTGGGGGTTCGGCCTACGAGCAGTACTTC. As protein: CASSPPSGGSAYEQYF.

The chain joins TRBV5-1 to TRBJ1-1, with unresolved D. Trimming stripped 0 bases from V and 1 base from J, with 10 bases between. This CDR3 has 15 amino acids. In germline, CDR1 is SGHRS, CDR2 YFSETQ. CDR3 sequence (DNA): TGCGCCAGCAGCTTGGGGGGAGGTGGGAACACTGAAGCTTTCTTT. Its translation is CASSLGGGGNTEAFF.

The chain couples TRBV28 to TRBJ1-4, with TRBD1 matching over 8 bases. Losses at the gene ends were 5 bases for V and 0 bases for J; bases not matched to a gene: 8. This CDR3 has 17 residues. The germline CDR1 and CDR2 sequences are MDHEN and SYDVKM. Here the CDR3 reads CASSPQGARATNEKLFF. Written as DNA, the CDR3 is TGTGCCAGCAGTCCTCAGGGGGCTAGGGCAACTAATGAAAAACTGTTTTTT.

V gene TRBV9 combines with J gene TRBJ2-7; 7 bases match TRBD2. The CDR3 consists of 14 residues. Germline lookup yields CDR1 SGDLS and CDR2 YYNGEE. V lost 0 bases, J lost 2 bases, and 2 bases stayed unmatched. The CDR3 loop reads CASSVELATYEQYF. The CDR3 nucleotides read TGTGCCAGCAGCGTAGAACTAGCGACCTACGAGCAGTACTTC. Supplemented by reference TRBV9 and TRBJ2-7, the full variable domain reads DSGVTQTPKHLITATGQRVTLRCSPRSGDLSVYWYQQSLDQGLQFLIQYYNGEERAKGNILERFSAQQFPDLHSELNLSSLELGDSALYFCASSVELATYEQYFGPGTRLTVT.

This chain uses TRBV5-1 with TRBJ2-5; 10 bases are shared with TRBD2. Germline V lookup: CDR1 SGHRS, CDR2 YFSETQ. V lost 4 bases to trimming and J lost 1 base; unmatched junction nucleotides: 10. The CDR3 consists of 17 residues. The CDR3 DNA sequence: TGCGCCAGCAGCGGGCTAGCGGGAGTCTCCACCCAAGAGACCCAGTACTTC. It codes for CASSGLAGVSTQETQYF.

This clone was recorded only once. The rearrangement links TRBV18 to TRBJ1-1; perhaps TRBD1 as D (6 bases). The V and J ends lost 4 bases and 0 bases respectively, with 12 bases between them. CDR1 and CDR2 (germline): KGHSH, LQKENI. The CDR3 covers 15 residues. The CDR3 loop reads CASSRTVDMNTEAFF. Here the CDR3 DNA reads TGTGCCAGCTCACGGACAGTCGACATGAACACTGAAGCTTTCTTT.

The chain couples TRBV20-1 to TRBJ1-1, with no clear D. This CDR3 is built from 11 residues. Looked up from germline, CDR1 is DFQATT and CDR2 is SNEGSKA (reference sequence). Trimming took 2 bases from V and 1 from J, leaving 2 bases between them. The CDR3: CSARQNTEAFF. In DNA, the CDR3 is TGCAGTGCTAGACAGAACACTGAAGCTTTCTTT.

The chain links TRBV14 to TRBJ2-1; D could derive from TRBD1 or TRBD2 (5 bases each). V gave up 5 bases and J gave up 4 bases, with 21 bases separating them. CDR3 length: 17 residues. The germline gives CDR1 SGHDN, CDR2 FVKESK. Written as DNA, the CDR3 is TGTGCCAGCAGCAAAACAGGAAGCGGCCCTCTTTACAATGAGCAGTTCTTC. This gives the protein CASSKTGSGPLYNEQFF. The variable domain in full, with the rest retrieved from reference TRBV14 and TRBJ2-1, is EAGVTQFPSHSVIEKGQTVTLRCDPISGHDNLYWYRRVMGKEIKFLLHFVKESKQDESGMPNNRFLAERTGGTYSTLKVQPAELEDSGVYFCASSKTGSGPLYNEQFFGPGTRLTVL.